These T cell receptor beta chains were read from a single sample in a study of early T cells in non-severe SARS-CoV-2 infection. From the 5' RACE reads, TCRdb called clonotypes with MiXCR, one entry per CDR3 protein. The sample records 37,000 or so distinct CDR3 sequences, 5% to 6.5% being singletons. The specimen sequenced was whole blood. The receptor source for this set is an adult who was a healthcare worker with PCR-confirmed SARS-CoV-2 infection or an uninfected control (not recorded which). Each CDR3 is given with its conserved first and last residue. D genes are given only for firm matches. Only some rows state a clone size, as once, few, many or a class for expanded clones.

clone_size d_call j_call v_call cdr3_aa cdr3_nt
. . TRBJ1-2 TRBV11-2 CASSLNFGEAYGYTF TGTGCCAGCAGCTTAAATTTCGGGGAGGCCTATGGCTACACCTTC
many . TRBJ2-7 TRBV9 CASSVDGKNSYEQYF TGTGCCAGCAGCGTAGATGGCAAAAACTCCTACGAGCAGTACTTC
many TRBD2 TRBJ2-3 TRBV6-5 CASRISGSSVGADTQYF TGTGCCAGCAGAATTAGCGGGAGTAGTGTTGGGGCAGATACGCAGTATTTT
many . TRBJ1-3 TRBV2 CASSTGTSGNTIYF TGTGCCAGCAGTACAGGCACCTCTGGAAACACCATATATTTT
many . TRBJ2-3 TRBV6-2/TRBV6-3 CASSHQEPFTDTQYF TGTGCCAGCAGCCACCAGGAGCCCTTCACAGATACGCAGTATTTT
many . TRBJ1-1 TRBV7-2 CASSLNRAVGGEAFF TGTGCCAGCAGCTTAAACAGAGCGGTGGGGGGTGAAGCTTTCTTT
few . TRBJ1-1 TRBV7-8 CASSLVSSNTEAFF TGTGCCAGCAGCTTGGTTTCATCGAACACTGAAGCTTTCTTT
. . TRBJ1-1 TRBV12-3/TRBV12-4 CASRADLSTEAFF TGTGCCAGCAGGGCGGATTTGAGCACTGAAGCTTTCTTT
once . TRBJ2-7 TRBV7-9 CASSFEDREQYF TGTGCCAGCAGCTTCGAAGACAGGGAGCAGTACTTC
many . TRBJ1-4 TRBV5-5 CASSPTGFGEKLFF TGTGCCAGCAGCCCGACGGGTTTCGGCGAAAAACTGTTTTTT
many . TRBJ2-3 TRBV7-2 CASSLEGVGTDTQYF TGTGCCAGCAGCCTAGAGGGGGTCGGCACAGATACGCAGTATTTT
. TRBD2 TRBJ2-1 TRBV4-3 CASSQDSLAGGPYNEQFF TGCGCCAGCAGCCAAGATTCCCTAGCGGGGGGTCCCTACAATGAGCAGTTCTTC
many . TRBJ2-4 TRBV6-2/TRBV6-3 CASTLDTAKNIQYF TGTGCCAGCACCCTGGACACTGCCAAAAACATTCAGTACTTC
many TRBD2 TRBJ2-1 TRBV27 CASSYLAGARNEQFF TGTGCCAGCAGTTACCTAGCGGGAGCTCGCAATGAGCAGTTCTTC
many . TRBJ2-7 TRBV9 CASSLSSAGYEQYF TGTGCCAGCAGCCTGAGTAGCGCGGGGTACGAGCAGTACTTC
many . TRBJ1-1 TRBV21-1 CASSYSGQGLETEAFF TGTGCCAGCAGCTACTCCGGACAGGGGTTGGAGACTGAAGCTTTCTTT
. TRBD2 TRBJ2-1 TRBV27 CASSFWEGVDEQFF TGTGCCAGCAGTTTTTGGGAGGGCGTGGATGAGCAGTTCTTC
. TRBD2 TRBJ2-7 TRBV12-3/TRBV12-4 CASSLTGGEQYF TGTGCCAGCAGTTTAACGGGGGGCGAGCAGTACTTC
many . TRBJ1-1 TRBV12-3/TRBV12-4 CASSLRGSGEAFF TGTGCCAGCAGCCTCAGGGGATCAGGAGAAGCTTTCTTT
many . TRBJ2-5 TRBV6-2/TRBV6-3 CASSYVVAAPGAETQYF TGTGCCAGCAGTTACGTGGTGGCGGCACCTGGGGCAGAGACCCAGTACTTC
. . TRBJ2-7 TRBV20-1 CSADGLGTYEQYF TGCAGTGCAGACGGGCTGGGGACCTACGAGCAGTACTTC
many . TRBJ1-1 TRBV2 CASSSVRDTEAFF TGTGCCAGCAGTTCCGTGAGGGACACTGAAGCTTTCTTT
many TRBD2 TRBJ2-2 TRBV3-1 CASSHGRLAGGELFF TGTGCCAGCAGCCATGGGAGACTAGCCGGCGGGGAGCTGTTTTTT
many . TRBJ1-2 TRBV6-4 CASSEKRGTKGSNYGYTF TGTGCCAGCAGTGAAAAACGTGGGACCAAAGGATCTAACTATGGCTACACCTTC
many TRBD1 TRBJ1-1 TRBV5-5 CASSLGGGRDRANEAFF TGTGCCAGCAGCTTGGGAGGGGGAAGGGACAGGGCTAATGAAGCTTTCTTT
many TRBD1 TRBJ1-1 TRBV4-3 CASSQDRVNTEAFF TGCGCCAGCAGCCAGGACAGGGTAAACACTGAAGCTTTCTTT
many . TRBJ1-6 TRBV20-1 CSATDPSHNSPLHF TGCAGTGCTACCGACCCCTCCCATAATTCACCCCTCCACTTT
few TRBD1 TRBJ2-1 TRBV6-6 CASSSGTGVIYNEQFF TGTGCCAGCAGTTCCGGGACAGGGGTTATCTACAATGAGCAGTTCTTC
many TRBD1 TRBJ2-1 TRBV3-1 CASSLRPGGAGNEQFF TGTGCCAGCAGCCTCCGACCAGGGGGCGCCGGCAATGAGCAGTTCTTC
many TRBD2 TRBJ2-5 TRBV2 CASSAGLAGVTQYF TGTGCCAGCAGTGCCGGACTAGCGGGGGTTACCCAGTACTTC
many . TRBJ2-2 TRBV20-1 CSARAVGSANTGELFF TGCAGTGCTAGAGCAGTAGGCTCAGCGAACACCGGGGAGCTGTTTTTT
many TRBD1 TRBJ1-5 TRBV6-1 CASRSQPGQPNQPQHF TGTGCCAGCAGAAGTCAACCGGGACAGCCCAATCAGCCCCAGCATTTT
. . TRBJ2-3 TRBV12-3/TRBV12-4 CASGYSDTQYF TGTGCCAGCGGGTATTCAGATACGCAGTATTTT
many . TRBJ1-1 TRBV29-1 CSVSPLIRGTEAFF TGCAGCGTCTCCCCTTTGATCAGGGGCACTGAAGCTTTCTTT
many TRBD1 TRBJ1-5 TRBV20-1 CSASGQGGGNQPQHF TGCAGTGCTAGTGGACAGGGAGGAGGCAATCAGCCCCAGCATTTT
many . TRBJ1-5 TRBV29-1 CSVEAVVGQPQHF TGCAGCGTTGAAGCTGTGGTTGGTCAGCCCCAGCATTTT